This TCR beta chain was captured in a study of blood T cells in healthy people across ages. As for the study in general: Using template switching, researchers captured about one barcoded beta molecule for each two T cells.

Per-sample yields of isolated PBMCs were at least 6.5 million. Sample-barcoded 5' priming and a J-beta primer mix drove a second PCR of roughly 6 to 12 cycles. TCRdb used MiXCR to reprocess the 5' RACE reads, holding one entry per CDR3 protein. The profile covers 590,000 or so distinct CDR3 sequences, with roughly 30% appearing a single time and 15% to 17% taken by the ten largest. This clonotype occurred many times. Its antigen is unidentified. Study-wide results and limits: Naive T cell percentage strongly correlated with TCR beta diversity. From one million sequenced T cells, diversity estimates were lower bounds.

This sequence originates from a woman at least 80 years old in good health. Input material: blood.

The CDR3: CASSETVREQFF. The CDR3 bases are TGTGCCAGCAGTGAAACTGTGCGTGAGCAGTTCTTC. The gene calls are TRBV6-1 and TRBJ2-1, with D uncertain. Germline V gene sequence: CDR1 MNHNS, CDR2 SASEGT. V shed 2 bases and J shed 9 bases, with 8 bases lying between them. The CDR3 length is 12 residues.